The 8 T cell receptor beta chains reported below all come from one sample, sequenced in a study of long-term antiretroviral therapy in people with HIV. At the survey level, the v3.0 immunoSEQ assay was run. Sequencing was performed with immunoSEQ multiplex PCR; in TCRdb, only in-frame clones are kept and a portion is missing. The data hold about 20,000 clones, with 90% observed a single time. Here the sequenced sample was unsorted PBMCs, taken approximately 4.4 years before starting antiretroviral therapy. These receptors came from a woman aged 25 to 39 with HIV.

This clone is termed large. Other DNA sequences in this specimen translate into the identical CDR3. This chain uses TRBV5-1 with TRBJ1-5; 12 bases map to TRBD1. The germline V gene has CDR1 SGHRS and CDR2 YFSETQ. The trim removed 3 bases at V and 2 bases at J, leaving 6 bases unmatched. This CDR3 is 17 amino acids long. Here the CDR3 reads CASSSGTGGSGNQPQHF. CDR3 nucleotide sequence: TGCGCCAGCAGCTCCGGGACAGGGGGCTCGGGCAATCAGCCCCAGCATTTT.

The chain employs TRBV7-2 and TRBJ2-1; TRBD2 agrees at 12 bases. V trimming: 1 base; J trimming: 9 bases; junction bases outside the gene matches: 7. The germline V gene encodes CDR1 SGHTA and CDR2 FQGNSA. This CDR3 comprises 16 residues. DNA for the CDR3: TGTGCCAGCAGCTTAGTTCTAGCGGGGGGGCCTGGTGAGCAGTTCTTC. It translates to CASSLVLAGGPGEQFF.

The CDR3 bases are TGTGCCAGCAGCCAGGACAGGGGTCCCCAGTTCTTC. Translation: CASSQDRGPQFF. The chain combines TRBV11-2 with TRBJ2-1; TRBD1 agrees at 9 bases. The V gene's germline CDR1 is SGHAT and CDR2 FQNNGV. The CDR3 has 12 amino acids. J gave up 13 bases and V 5 bases, and 6 bases lay outside the gene matches.

The V call is TRBV30, the J call TRBJ2-1; no clear D. CDR3 length: 17 residues. Germline-derived CDR1 and CDR2 are GTSNPN and SVGIG (reference sequence). The V end lost 2 bases, the J end lost 0 bases, and 17 bases lay between the germline ends. The CDR3 bases are TGTGCCTGGAGTCTCACTCCGAGATCTAGCTCCTACAATGAGCAGTTCTTC. Translation gives CAWSLTPRSSSYNEQFF. Using reference TRBV30 and TRBJ2-1 for the parts outside the CDR3, the full variable domain is SQTIHQWPATLVQPVGSPLSLECTVEGTSNPNLYWYRQAAGRGLQLLFYSVGIGQISSEVPQNLSASRPQDRQFILSSKKLLLSDSGFYLCAWSLTPRSSSYNEQFFGPGTRLTVL.

The V and J genes are TRBV11-1 and TRBJ2-7; maybe TRBD1 (6 bases). Looked up from germline, CDR1 is SGHAT and CDR2 is FQDESV (reference sequence). Trimming removed 5 bases from V and 4 bases from J, with 15 bases in between. The CDR3 totals 14 residues. CDR3 DNA: TGTGCCAGCAGCAGACAGGAAACGGATTACGAGCAGTACTTC. Amino acids: CASSRQETDYEQYF.

This clone has a single count. The chain's CDR3 is CAIRPQQGEQETQYF. CDR3 nucleotides: TGTGCCATCAGGCCTCAGCAGGGGGAACAAGAGACCCAGTACTTC. The V gene is TRBV10-3, the J gene TRBJ2-5; 7 bases match TRBD1. Trimming cost V 6 bases and J 2 bases; bases outside gene matches: 9. Germline CDR1 is ENHRY and CDR2 is SYGVKD. This CDR3 contains 15 residues.

The chain carries TRBV12-5 and TRBJ2-5; D is perhaps TRBD1 or TRBD2 (6 bases each). V was pared by 6 bases and J by 2 bases, with 16 bases between. CDR3 size: 15 residues. CDR1 and CDR2 from the germline V gene are LGHNT and FRNRAP. This chain's CDR3 is CASGTGTHPQETQYF. The DNA for the CDR3 is TGTGCTAGTGGCACAGGGACTCACCCTCAAGAGACCCAGTACTTC.

The CDR3 coding sequence is TGCGCCAGCAGCCCACAGGGCGCCTATGGCTACACCTTC. It specifies CASSPQGAYGYTF. The V and J genes are TRBV5-1 and TRBJ1-2; TRBD1 is a possible D gene (6 bases). Germline lookup yields CDR1 SGHRS and CDR2 YFSETQ. CDR3 length: 13 residues. Trimming took off 4 bases at V and 4 bases at J, with 11 bases between the two ends.